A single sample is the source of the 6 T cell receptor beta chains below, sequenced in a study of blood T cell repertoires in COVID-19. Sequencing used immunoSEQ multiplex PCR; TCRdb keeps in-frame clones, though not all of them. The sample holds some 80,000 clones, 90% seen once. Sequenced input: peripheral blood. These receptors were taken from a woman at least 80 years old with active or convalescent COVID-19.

CDR3 protein: CASSHGQMNTEAFF. The CDR3 DNA follows: TGTGCCAGCAGCCATGGACAGATGAACACTGAAGCTTTCTTT. This chain links TRBV14 with TRBJ1-1, with D possibly matching TRBD1 (6 bases). V gave up 3 bases and J gave up 0 bases, with 8 bases separating them. There are 14 residues in the CDR3. Germline values: CDR1 SGHDN, CDR2 FVKESK.

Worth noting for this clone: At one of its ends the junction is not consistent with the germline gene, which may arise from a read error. The CDR3 sequence is CASSIDVGLPLRGLDF. The CDR3 DNA reads as TGTGCCAGTAGTATAGATGTTGGTTTGCCTTTAAGGGGGCTGGACTTC. V is TRBV19 and J is TRBJ2-7, with 7 bases aligning to TRBD1. Germline CDR1 and CDR2: LNHDA and SQIVND (reference sequence). The CDR3 spans 16 residues.

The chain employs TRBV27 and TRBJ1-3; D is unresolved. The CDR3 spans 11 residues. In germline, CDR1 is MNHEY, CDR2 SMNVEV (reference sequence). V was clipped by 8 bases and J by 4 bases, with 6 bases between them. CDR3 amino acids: CASGQGNTIYF. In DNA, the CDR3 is TGTGCCAGCGGCCAGGGAAACACCATATATTTT.

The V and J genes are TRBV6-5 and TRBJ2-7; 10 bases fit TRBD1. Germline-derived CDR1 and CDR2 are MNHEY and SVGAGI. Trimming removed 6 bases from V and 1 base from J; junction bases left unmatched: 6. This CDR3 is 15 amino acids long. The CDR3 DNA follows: TGTGCCAGCAGGTTCCGGGACAGGGGTTCCTACGAGCAGTACTTC. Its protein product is CASRFRDRGSYEQYF.

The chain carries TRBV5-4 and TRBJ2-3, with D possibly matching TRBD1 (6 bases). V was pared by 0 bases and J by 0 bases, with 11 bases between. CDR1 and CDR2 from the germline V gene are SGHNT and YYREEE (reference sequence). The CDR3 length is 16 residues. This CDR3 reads CASSLEWTVSTDTQYF. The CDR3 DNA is TGTGCCAGCAGCTTGGAGTGGACAGTGAGCACAGATACGCAGTATTTT. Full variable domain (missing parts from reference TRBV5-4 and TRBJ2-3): ETGVTQSPTHLIKTRGQQVTLRCSSQSGHNTVSWYQQALGQGPQFIFQYYREEENGRGNFPPRFSGLQFPNYSSELNVNALELDDSALYLCASSLEWTVSTDTQYFGPGTRLTVL.

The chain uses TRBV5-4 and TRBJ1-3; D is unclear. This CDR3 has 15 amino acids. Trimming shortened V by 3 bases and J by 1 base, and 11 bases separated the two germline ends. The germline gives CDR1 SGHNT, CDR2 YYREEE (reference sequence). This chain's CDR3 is CASSSDSASGNTIYF. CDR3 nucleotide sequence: TGTGCCAGCAGCTCCGACTCCGCTTCTGGAAACACCATATATTTT.